This passage covers 14 T cell receptor beta chains from one sample sequenced in a study of T cells in Graves' hyperthyroidism and ophthalmopathy. Authors of the study amplified TCR beta CDR3 regions from RNA transcripts. Carried out on the TCR CDR3, a first-round RT-PCR used the HTBI primer set. TCRdb fed the multiplex PCR reads into MiXCR, producing one record per CDR3 protein. The sample comprises fewer than 350,000 distinct CDR3 sequences, more than 10% of which are singletons, and almost 8% rests with the top ten. The sequenced sample was blood. These receptor sequences come from a woman in her twenties or thirties with Graves' hyperthyroidism that later progressed to Graves' ophthalmopathy.

The V call is TRBV9, the J call TRBJ1-6; D gene unclear. The ends were cut back, 0 bases at V and 4 bases at J, with 8 bases in the middle. Germline CDR1 reads SGDLS; CDR2 reads YYNGEE. This CDR3 contains 15 residues. As DNA, the CDR3 is TGTGCCAGCAGCGTAGCTGGGGAGTATAATTCACCCCTCCACTTT. Its protein is CASSVAGEYNSPLHF. Based on the CDR3 plus reference TRBV9 and TRBJ1-6, the full variable domain is DSGVTQTPKHLITATGQRVTLRCSPRSGDLSVYWYQQSLDQGLQFLIQYYNGEERAKGNILERFSAQQFPDLHSELNLSSLELGDSALYFCASSVAGEYNSPLHFGNGTRLTVT.

This clonotype appeared many times. The chain joins TRBV11-2 to TRBJ2-1; TRBD2 matches 10 bases. Germline V CDR1 and CDR2: SGHAT, FQNNGV. V shed 4 bases and J 4 bases; nucleotides not matched to a gene: 13. The CDR3 totals 18 residues. CDR3 sequence (DNA): TGTGCCAGCAGCTCCTCGGCGGGGCTAGCGGGGGCATACAATGAGCAGTTCTTC. The encoded protein is CASSSSAGLAGAYNEQFF.

This clonotype was seen many times. The rearrangement links TRBV15 to TRBJ2-1; D is possibly TRBD2 (5 bases). This CDR3 comprises 19 residues. V gave up 0 bases and J gave up 10 bases, with 28 bases separating them. Germline V gene sequence: CDR1 LNHNV, CDR2 YYDKDF (reference sequence). CDR3 sequence (DNA): TGTGCCACCAGCAGAGATGGAGGAAAAAACCCGCAACTTTCCGGGGAGCAGTTCTTC. This gives the protein CATSRDGGKNPQLSGEQFF.

This clonotype turned up a few times. Because it lacks the conserved phenylalanine or tryptophan at the end, this CDR3 is likely a read error. The chain carries TRBV7-2 and TRBJ2-3; 11 nucleotides line up with TRBD1. There are 14 residues in the CDR3. The germline V gene has CDR1 SGHTA and CDR2 FQGNSA. V shed 5 bases, J shed 6 bases, and the junction held 4 bases outside the gene matches. CDR3 nucleotide sequence: TGTGCCAGCAGCGTAGGACAGGGGGCCGATACGCAGTATTCT. Translated, it gives CASSVGQGADTQYS.

In its sample, this clonotype was seen many times. The chain uses TRBV3-1 and TRBJ2-1; D is tentatively TRBD1 or TRBD2 (5 bases each). The CDR3 has 14 residues. The germline gives CDR1 LGHDT, CDR2 YNNKEL (reference sequence). V dropped 1 base and J dropped 10 bases, with 14 bases sitting between them. For the CDR3, the DNA is TGTGCCAGCAGCCAAGTCAGAGGGACCTCCGAGCAGTTCTTC. Translated, it gives CASSQVRGTSEQFF.

As concerns this clonotype: A read error may produce the germline difference seen at one junction end. The V gene is TRBV10-3, the J gene TRBJ2-6, with 7 bases fitting TRBD1. The CDR3 sequence is 18 residues long. Germline V gene sequence: CDR1 ENHRY, CDR2 SYGVKD. CDR3 bases: TGTGCCATCAGTGAAACCGGGACAGCCGGCTCTAGGGCCAACGTCCTGACTTTC. The encoded protein is CAISETGTAGSRANVLTF.

This clonotype was seen ten or more times. The gene calls are TRBV13 and TRBJ2-6; D is undetermined. There are 15 residues in the CDR3. V lost 5 bases and J lost 1, with 9 bases in between. CDR1 PRHDT and CDR2 FYEKMQ come from the germline V gene (reference sequence). DNA of the CDR3: TGTGCCAGCAGCGGAAGCTTGTCTGGGGCCAACGTCCTGACTTTC. Encoded protein: CASSGSLSGANVLTF.

This clonotype was detected many times. The chain combines TRBV30 with TRBJ1-1, with 7 nucleotides matching TRBD1. The V gene end was trimmed by 2 bases and the J gene end by 4 bases; junction bases not matched to a gene: 7. Germline V gene sequence: CDR1 GTSNPN, CDR2 SVGIG (reference sequence). This CDR3 has 14 residues. CDR3 loop: CAWSRQGGSTEAFF. In DNA, the CDR3 is TGTGCCTGGAGTCGACAGGGAGGGAGCACTGAAGCTTTCTTT.

This clonotype was observed many times. The V and J genes are TRBV3-1 and TRBJ2-3, with unresolved D. V shed 1 base and J shed 0 bases, with 8 bases lying between them. There are 15 residues in the CDR3. Germline CDR1 and CDR2: LGHDT and YNNKEL (reference sequence). The CDR3 coding sequence is TGTGCCAGCAGCCAAGCTACAGCTAGCACAGATACGCAGTATTTT. Amino acid sequence: CASSQATASTDTQYF.

The chain links TRBV6-1 to TRBJ2-2, with 8 bases matching TRBD1. J gave up 5 bases and V 8 bases, and 7 bases lay outside the gene matches. The CDR3 has 14 amino acids. Germline CDR1 and CDR2: MNHNS and SASEGT. The CDR3 loop is CASGGQGVTGELFF. CDR3 nucleotide sequence: TGTGCCAGCGGAGGACAGGGAGTTACCGGGGAGCTGTTTTTT.

This clonotype was counted many times. The chain carries TRBV30 and TRBJ1-1; the D gene is possibly TRBD1 (5 bases). The V and J ends lost 4 bases and 4 bases respectively, with 16 bases between them. The CDR3 spans 14 residues. Germline V gene lookup returns CDR1 GTSNPN and CDR2 SVGIG (reference sequence). CDR3 in amino acids: CAWTHGPGGTEAFF. The CDR3, as DNA: TGTGCCTGGACTCACGGCCCCGGGGGCACTGAAGCTTTCTTT.

The chain links TRBV20-1 to TRBJ2-7; D may match TRBD1 or TRBD2 (5 bases each). The V end was cut by 6 bases, the J end by 7 bases, with 16 bases between. This CDR3 spans 12 amino acids. In germline, CDR1 is DFQATT, CDR2 SNEGSKA (reference sequence). CDR3 sequence: CSATRDQWEQYF. DNA of the CDR3: TGCAGTGCGACCCGGGACCAGTGGGAGCAGTACTTC.

This clonotype has a count of ten or more. This chain connects TRBV11-2 to TRBJ2-3; TRBD2 is a possible D gene (6 bases). The V end was cut by 1 base, the J end by 2 bases, with 13 bases between. Germline V gene lookup returns CDR1 SGHAT and CDR2 FQNNGV. CDR3 length: 16 residues. The CDR3 nucleotides read TGTGCCAGCAGCTTAGGGGGTGGCGGGGACACAGATACGCAGTATTTT. Its protein product is CASSLGGGGDTDTQYF. The entire variable domain, with the rest obtained from reference TRBV11-2 and TRBJ2-3, is as follows: EAGVAQSPRYKIIEKRQSVAFWCNPISGHATLYWYQQILGQGPKLLIQFQNNGVVDDSQLPKDRFSAERLKGVDSTLKIQPAKLEDSAVYLCASSLGGGGDTDTQYFGPGTRLTVL.

This clonotype was picked up many times. The gene calls are TRBV27 and TRBJ2-7; maybe TRBD2 (6 bases). V lost 4 bases and J 7 bases, leaving 20 bases between the germline ends. This CDR3 contains 15 residues. Per the germline V gene, CDR1 is MNHEY and CDR2 is SMNVEV (reference sequence). The CDR3 loop reads CASSSPQTGVGEQYF. The CDR3 bases are TGTGCCAGCAGTTCTCCCCAAACGGGAGTTGGGGAGCAGTACTTC.